This T cell receptor beta chain was identified in a study of blood T cells in healthy people across ages. Whole-study results and caveats: Strong correlation was found linking TCR beta diversity to naive T cell percentage. Comparison with aged donors showed that long-lived donors had more naive CD4+ cells and higher diversity.

V was pared by 8 bases and J by 9 bases, with 11 bases of the junction left unmatched. The CDR3 has 14 amino acids. Primed by a sample-barcoded 5' primer and a J-beta primer mix, a second PCR proceeded for 7 to 11 cycles. Every cDNA molecule bore a tag from a template-switch adaptor containing 12 random nucleotides. Samples each returned at least 2.5 million CDR3-containing paired-end reads. TCRdb re-analysed the 5' RACE reads in MiXCR, keeping a single row per CDR3 protein. The sample holds 600,000 to 1,000,000 distinct CDR3 sequences, 20% to 25% seen once. With respect to this clonotype: No antigen is known for it.

These data are also associated with another study on T cells of mothers and their children.

This TCR was sampled from a boy between 5 and 17 years old in good health. The V and J genes are TRBV12-3 or TRBV12-4 and TRBJ2-5; 11 bases agree with TRBD2. What was sequenced was blood. CDR3 protein: CASGSGGAWEAQYF. The CDR3 DNA reads TGTGCCAGCGGTAGCGGGGGGGCCTGGGAGGCCCAGTACTTC.